Reported below is one T cell receptor (beta chain). The antigen is not known. The authors obtained PBMCs from 10 ml of fresh peripheral blood. The CDR3 sequence is 15 residues long. CDR1 and CDR2 (germline): SGHAT, FQDESV (reference sequence). V trimming: 5 bases; J trimming: 4 bases; junction bases outside the gene matches: 10. This entry is derived from a study of T cells in Graves' hyperthyroidism and ophthalmopathy. Study overall: Before treatment of any kind, peripheral blood was taken at initial diagnosis.

Study-wide results and limits: Blood held most thyroid clonotypes expanded above 0.001 frequency. Ophthalmopathy stood apart from stable hyperthyroidism in a 13 V-J model.

TCR beta CDR3 sequences were amplified from RNA transcripts. The HTBI primer set drove a first-round RT-PCR of the TCR CDR3. TCRdb fed the multiplex PCR reads into MiXCR, producing one record per CDR3 protein. Of over 300,000 distinct CDR3 sequences in the sample, approximately 13% were seen once. Specimen: blood. The source of this sequence is a woman between 40 and 50 years old with Graves' ophthalmopathy. The chain links TRBV11-1 to TRBJ2-5; 7 positions agree with TRBD2. The CDR3 region has the DNA TGTGCCAGCAGCACAGGACTAGTGGGGCCAGAGACCCAGTACTTC. Translated, it gives CASSTGLVGPETQYF.